A single TCR beta chain is shown here with its context. Its antigen is unknown. These data come from a study of identical twins. The study's findings and limits: Models predicted too little out-of-frame TCR alpha sharing in monozygotic twins.

The CDR3 covers 14 residues. V was cut by 4 bases and J by 3 bases, with 12 bases left in between. From germline, CDR1 is SEHNR and CDR2 FQNEAQ (reference sequence). One entry per CDR3 protein, called by TCRdb with MiXCR from the 5' RACE reads. The table has over 200,000 distinct CDR3 sequences, roughly 7.1% seen once. Only healthy Caucasians were included as donors. The same data also went into a second study, on T cells expressing NK-cell markers. That study adds: In about six donors, dominant CD3+CD56+NKG2C+ clonotypes ranked among the top 10 CD8+ clonotypes.

The sequence came from a woman between 18 and 29 years old in good health. Sequenced: CD8+ T cells sorted from blood. The J gene is TRBJ1-2, the V gene TRBV7-9; D remains ambiguous. This chain's CDR3 is CASSSTDSDYGYTF. CDR3 nucleotides: TGTGCCAGCAGCTCCACAGATTCCGACTATGGCTACACCTTC.